The entry that follows covers one T cell receptor beta chain sequence. Its specificity is not known. A read error may account for a junction end that differs from germline. The sample comes from a study of T cells after yellow fever vaccination. The CDR3 consists of 16 residues. Germline V gene lookup returns CDR1 LNHDA and CDR2 SQIVND (reference sequence). UMIs and a universal primer site were added when TCR cDNA was made by 5'RACE template switching. MiXCR, run by TCRdb on the 5' RACE reads, gives a single entry per CDR3 protein. Altogether 600,000 to 750,000 distinct CDR3 sequences are present, roughly an eighth being singletons, with the ten largest covering about 15%. Study-level points and caveats: The study noted that FACS-sorted repertoires could contain abundant clonotypes contaminating from the bulk population. Secondary responses were weaker yet peaked faster, day 5 versus 15. After the booster, over 95% of CD4 and approximately 90% of CD8 primary-response clones were re-detected.

The sample was PBMCs, taken on the day of the yellow fever booster vaccination. The chain employs TRBV19 and TRBJ2-7; 13 bases map to TRBD2. This clonotype was sampled from a young man who received the YFV17D yellow fever vaccine. The CDR3 loop reads CASSPGTSGTAYKQYF. In nucleotides, the CDR3 is TGTGCCAGTAGTCCCGGGACTAGCGGGACCGCCTACAAGCAGTACTTC.